This T cell receptor (beta chain) was obtained from a study of blood T cell repertoires in COVID-19. Study in general: In each case, the material was cDNA or gDNA derived from T cells, B-cell-depleted T cells, or PBMCs.

Assay used: immunoSEQ multiplex PCR; TCRdb lists only in-frame clones, some missing. In the table there are about 41,000 clones, around 90% of which are singletons. Germline V gives CDR1 SNHLY, CDR2 FYNNEI. The V end was cut by 7 bases, the J end by 2 bases, with 14 bases between. The CDR3 is 14 residues long. The chain links TRBV2 to TRBJ1-1, with D uncertain. The sequencing sample was made of peripheral blood. The origin of this receptor is a man in his sixties with acute or convalescent COVID-19. CDR3 region: CASIAPNANTEAFF. The CDR3 DNA reads TGTGCCAGCATCGCCCCTAATGCCAACACTGAAGCTTTCTTT.